This TCR beta chain was documented in a study of T cell repertoires in cytomegalovirus infection. Via MiXCR, TCRdb re-called the reads, giving one row per CDR3 protein. The sample has fewer than 700,000 distinct CDR3 sequences, more than 20% seen once. Material: CD8+ T cells from PBMCs. This clonotype was sampled from a human donor in good health (CMV status not recorded). Some clones in this sample may be carry-over from other donors' samples.

The DNA for the CDR3 is TGCAGCGTTGAGGGCGGGCGCGGGCGCACAGATACGCAGTATTTT. Residues: CSVEGGRGRTDTQYF. The chain employs TRBV29-1 and TRBJ2-3; possible D gene TRBD2, 5 bases. CDR3 length: 15 amino acids. The germline V gene has CDR1 SQVTM and CDR2 ANQGSEA. The germline V and J ends were trimmed by 3 bases and 1 base, with 14 bases remaining between them.